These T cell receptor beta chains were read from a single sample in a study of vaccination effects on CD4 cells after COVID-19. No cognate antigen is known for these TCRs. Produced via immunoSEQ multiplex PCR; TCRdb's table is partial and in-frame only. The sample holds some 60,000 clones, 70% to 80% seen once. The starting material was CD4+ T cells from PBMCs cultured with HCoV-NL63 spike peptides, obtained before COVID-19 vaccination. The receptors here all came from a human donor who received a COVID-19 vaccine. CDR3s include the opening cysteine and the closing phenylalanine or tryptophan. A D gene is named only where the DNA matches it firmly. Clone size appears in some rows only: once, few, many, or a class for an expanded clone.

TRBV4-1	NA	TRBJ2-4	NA	CASSSLQIAKNIQYF	TGCGCCAGCAGCTCCTTACAGATAGCCAAAAACATTCAGTACTTC
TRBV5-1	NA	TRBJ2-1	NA	CASSLDGPYNEQFF	TGCGCCAGCAGCTTGGACGGACCCTACAATGAGCAGTTCTTC
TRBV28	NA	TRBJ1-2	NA	CATPQGPGLDGYTF	TGTGCCACCCCACAGGGACCCGGGCTCGATGGCTACACCTTC
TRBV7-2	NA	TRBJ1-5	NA	CASSLASREEPQHF	TGTGCCAGCAGCTTAGCGAGCAGGGAGGAGCCCCAGCATTTT
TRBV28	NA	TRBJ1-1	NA	CASSSPPGTVNTEAFF	TGTGCCAGCAGTTCCCCCCCCGGGACCGTGAACACTGAAGCTTTCTTT
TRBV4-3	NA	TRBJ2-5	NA	CASSQGGTAQETQYF	TGCGCCAGCAGCCAGGGGGGCACCGCACAAGAGACCCAGTACTTC
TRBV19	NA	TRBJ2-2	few	CASSDWMGELFF	TGTGCCAGTAGTGATTGGATGGGGGAGCTGTTTTTT
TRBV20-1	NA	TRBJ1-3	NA	CSIPQGNTIYF	TGCAGTATACCCCAGGGAAACACCATATATTTT
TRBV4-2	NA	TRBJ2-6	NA	CASSQVEDVLTF	TGTGCCAGCAGCCAAGTAGAAGACGTCCTGACTTTC
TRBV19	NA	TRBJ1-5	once	CASKTGRRDLGNQPQHF	TGTGCCAGTAAGACGGGAAGACGAGACTTGGGGAATCAGCCCCAGCATTTT
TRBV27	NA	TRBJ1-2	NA	CASSERLHHPYGYTF	TGTGCCAGCAGCGAAAGATTACACCACCCCTATGGCTACACCTTC
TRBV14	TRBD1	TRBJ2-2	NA	CASSQRTGVNTGELFF	TGTGCCAGCAGCCAACGTACAGGGGTGAATACCGGGGAGCTGTTTTTT
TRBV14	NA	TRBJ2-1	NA	CASSQGGVQSQNEQFF	TGTGCCAGCAGCCAAGGCGGGGTCCAATCACAAAATGAGCAGTTCTTC
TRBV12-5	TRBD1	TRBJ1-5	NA	CASGQQGFLYSNQPQHF	TGTGCTAGTGGTCAACAGGGGTTCCTATATAGCAATCAGCCCCAGCATTTT
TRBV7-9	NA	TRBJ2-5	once	CASSLELETQYF	TGTGCCAGCAGCTTAGAGCTGGAGACCCAGTACTTC
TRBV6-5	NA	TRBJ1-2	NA	CASSYAGSYGYTF	TGTGCCAGCAGTTACGCAGGGAGCTATGGCTACACCTTC
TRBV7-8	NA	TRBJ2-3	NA	CASSQTGRGVFGTDTQYF	TGTGCCAGCAGTCAAACGGGCAGGGGGGTGTTTGGCACAGATACGCAGTATTTT
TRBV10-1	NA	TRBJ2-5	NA	CASSPSTATGTQYF	TGCGCCAGCAGCCCTTCGACCGCAACGGGGACCCAGTACTTC
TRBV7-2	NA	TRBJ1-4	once	CASRRGTTTNEKLFF	TGTGCCAGCAGGCGCGGAACCACAACTAATGAAAAACTGTTTTTT
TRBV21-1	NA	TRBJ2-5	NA	CASSKGQGASETQYF	TGTGCCAGCAGCAAAGGACAGGGGGCTTCAGAGACCCAGTACTTC
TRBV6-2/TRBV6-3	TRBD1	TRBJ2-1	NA	CASSLDRVNNEQFF	TGTGCCAGCAGTCTTGACAGGGTCAACAATGAGCAGTTCTTC
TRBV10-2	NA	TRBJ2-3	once	CASSAADTQYF	TGCGCCAGCAGTGCGGCAGATACGCAGTATTTT
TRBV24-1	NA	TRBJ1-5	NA	CATGGSGGNQPQHF	TGTGCCACCGGGGGCAGCGGGGGAAATCAGCCCCAGCATTTT
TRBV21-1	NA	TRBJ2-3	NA	CASSLPLLAGGSDTQYF	TGTGCCAGCAGCTTGCCCTTACTAGCGGGGGGTTCAGATACGCAGTATTTT
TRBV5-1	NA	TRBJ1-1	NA	CASSLGLGYTEAFF	TGCGCCAGCAGCCTTGGATTGGGATACACTGAAGCTTTCTTT
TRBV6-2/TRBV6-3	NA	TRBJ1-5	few	CASSYPGSQPQHF	TGTGCCAGCAGTTACCCCGGGTCCCAGCCCCAGCATTTT
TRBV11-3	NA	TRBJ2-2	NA	CASSLDGRYTGELFF	TGTGCCAGCAGCTTAGATGGTAGATACACCGGGGAGCTGTTTTTT
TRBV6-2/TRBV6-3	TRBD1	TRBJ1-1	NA	CASSYSDRGDTEAFF	TGTGCCAGCAGTTACTCGGACAGGGGGGACACTGAAGCTTTCTTT
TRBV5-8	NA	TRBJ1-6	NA	CASSLQAGVGSPLHF	TGTGCCAGCAGCCTTCAGGCAGGGGTTGGTTCACCCCTCCACTTT